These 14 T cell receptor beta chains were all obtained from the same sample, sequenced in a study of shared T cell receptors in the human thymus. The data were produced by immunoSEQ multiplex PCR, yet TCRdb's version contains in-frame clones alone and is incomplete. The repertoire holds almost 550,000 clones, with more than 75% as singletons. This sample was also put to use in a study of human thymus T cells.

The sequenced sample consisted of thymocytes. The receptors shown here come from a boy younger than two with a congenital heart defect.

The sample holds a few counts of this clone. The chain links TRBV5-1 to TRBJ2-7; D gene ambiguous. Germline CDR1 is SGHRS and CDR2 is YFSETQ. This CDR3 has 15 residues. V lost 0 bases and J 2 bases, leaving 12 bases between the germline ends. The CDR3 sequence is CASSLVSRCTYEQYF. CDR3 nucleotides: TGCGCCAGCAGCTTGGTTTCGAGATGTACCTACGAGCAGTACTTC.

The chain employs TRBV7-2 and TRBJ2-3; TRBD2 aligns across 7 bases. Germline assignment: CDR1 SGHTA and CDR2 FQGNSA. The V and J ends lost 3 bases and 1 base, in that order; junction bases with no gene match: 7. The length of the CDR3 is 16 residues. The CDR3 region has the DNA TGTGCCAGCAGCTTCTGGACTAGACATGGCACAGATACGCAGTATTTT. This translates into CASSFWTRHGTDTQYF. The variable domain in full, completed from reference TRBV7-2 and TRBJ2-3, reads GAGVSQSPSNKVTEKGKDVELRCDPISGHTALYWYRQSLGQGLEFLIYFQGNSAPDKSGLPSDRFSAERTGGSVSTLTIQRTQQEDSAVYLCASSFWTRHGTDTQYFGPGTRLTVL.

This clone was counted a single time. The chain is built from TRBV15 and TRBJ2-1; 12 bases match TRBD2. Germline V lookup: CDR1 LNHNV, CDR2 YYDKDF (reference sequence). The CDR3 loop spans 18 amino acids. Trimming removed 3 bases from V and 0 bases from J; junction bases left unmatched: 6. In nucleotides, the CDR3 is TGTGCCACCAGCAGTAGGACTAGCGGGGTTAGCTCCTACAATGAGCAGTTCTTC. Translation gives CATSSRTSGVSSYNEQFF. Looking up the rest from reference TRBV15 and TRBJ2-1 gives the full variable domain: DAMVIQNPRYQVTQFGKPVTLSCSQTLNHNVMYWYQQKSSQAPKLLFHYYDKDFNNEADTPDNFQSRRPNTSFCFLDIRSPGLGDTAMYLCATSSRTSGVSSYNEQFFGPGTRLTVL.

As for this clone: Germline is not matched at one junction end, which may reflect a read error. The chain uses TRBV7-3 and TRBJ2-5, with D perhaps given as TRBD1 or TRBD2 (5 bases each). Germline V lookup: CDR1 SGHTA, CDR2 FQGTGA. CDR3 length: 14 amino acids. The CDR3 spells CASSLTGPGETQYF. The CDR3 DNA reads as TGTGCCAGCAGCCTAACGGGGCCCGGGGAGACCCAGTACTTC.

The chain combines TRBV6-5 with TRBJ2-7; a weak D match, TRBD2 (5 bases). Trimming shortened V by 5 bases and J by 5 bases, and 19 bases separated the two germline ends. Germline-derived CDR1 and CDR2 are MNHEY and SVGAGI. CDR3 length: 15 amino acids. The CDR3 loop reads CASSGLTRPPHEQYF. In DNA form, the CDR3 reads TGTGCCAGCAGTGGACTTACCCGACCGCCACACGAGCAGTACTTC.

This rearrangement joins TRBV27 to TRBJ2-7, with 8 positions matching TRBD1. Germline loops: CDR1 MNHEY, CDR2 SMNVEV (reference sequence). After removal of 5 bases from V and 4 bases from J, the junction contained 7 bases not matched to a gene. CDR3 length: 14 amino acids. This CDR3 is CASSPPGQAYEQYF. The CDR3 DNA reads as TGTGCCAGCAGTCCTCCGGGACAGGCATACGAGCAGTACTTC.

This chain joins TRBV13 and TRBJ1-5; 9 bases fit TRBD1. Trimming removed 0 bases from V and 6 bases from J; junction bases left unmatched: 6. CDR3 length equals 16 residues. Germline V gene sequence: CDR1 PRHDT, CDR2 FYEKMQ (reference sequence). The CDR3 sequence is CASSLGRGQGTQPQHF. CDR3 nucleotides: TGTGCCAGCAGCTTAGGTCGGGGACAGGGCACTCAGCCCCAGCATTTT.

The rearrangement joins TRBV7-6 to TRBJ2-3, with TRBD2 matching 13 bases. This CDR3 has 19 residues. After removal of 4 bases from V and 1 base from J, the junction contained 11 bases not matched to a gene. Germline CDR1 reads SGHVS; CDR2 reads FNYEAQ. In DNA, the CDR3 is TGTGCCAGCAGCTCCCCTACTAGCGGGAGGGACGGGGGCACAGATACGCAGTATTTT. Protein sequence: CASSSPTSGRDGGTDTQYF.

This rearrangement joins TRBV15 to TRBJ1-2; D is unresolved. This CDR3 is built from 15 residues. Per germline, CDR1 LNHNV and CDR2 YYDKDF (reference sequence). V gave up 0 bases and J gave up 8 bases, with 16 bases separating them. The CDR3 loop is CATSRDRNLRGGYTF. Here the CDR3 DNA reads TGTGCCACCAGCAGAGATCGTAATCTACGAGGGGGCTACACCTTC.

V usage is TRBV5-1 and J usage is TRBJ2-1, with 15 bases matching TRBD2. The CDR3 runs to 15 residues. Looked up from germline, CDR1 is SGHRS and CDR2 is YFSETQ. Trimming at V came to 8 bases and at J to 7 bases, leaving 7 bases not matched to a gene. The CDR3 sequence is CASRPGTSGRNEQFF. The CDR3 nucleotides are TGCGCCAGTCGTCCCGGGACTAGCGGGAGGAATGAGCAGTTCTTC.

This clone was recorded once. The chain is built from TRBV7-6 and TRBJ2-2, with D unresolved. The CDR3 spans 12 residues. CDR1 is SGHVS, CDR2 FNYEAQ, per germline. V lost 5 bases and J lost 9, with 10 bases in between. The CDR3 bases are TGTGCCAGCAGCCCACGTGGGCGGGAGCTGTTTTTT. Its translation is CASSPRGRELFF.

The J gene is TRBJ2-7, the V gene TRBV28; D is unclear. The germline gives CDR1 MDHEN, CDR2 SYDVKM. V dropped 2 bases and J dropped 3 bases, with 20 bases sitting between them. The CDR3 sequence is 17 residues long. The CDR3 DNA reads TGTGCCAGCAGTTTAGCCCCGAGTGGTATGATTTACTACGAGCAGTACTTC. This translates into CASSLAPSGMIYYEQYF.

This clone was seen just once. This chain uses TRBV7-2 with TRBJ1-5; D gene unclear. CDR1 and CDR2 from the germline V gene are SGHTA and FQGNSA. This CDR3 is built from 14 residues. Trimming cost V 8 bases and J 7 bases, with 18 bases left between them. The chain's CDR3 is CASSGSSGWQPQHF. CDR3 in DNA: TGTGCCAGCTCCGGAAGTTCCGGGTGGCAGCCCCAGCATTTT.

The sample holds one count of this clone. CDR3 residues: CAWSVEQGGNQPQHF. The CDR3 nucleotides are TGTGCCTGGAGTGTAGAACAGGGGGGCAATCAGCCCCAGCATTTT. This sequence joins TRBV30 and TRBJ1-5; TRBD1 matches at 8 bases. V dropped 0 bases and J dropped 2; count of bases not matched to a gene: 3. Per germline, CDR1 GTSNPN and CDR2 SVGIG (reference sequence). The CDR3 runs to 15 residues.